This T cell receptor (beta chain) was profiled in a study of identical twins. The CDR3 runs 16 residues. The V segment lost 3 bases and the J segment 2 bases; nucleotides outside the gene matches: 7. Per the germline V gene, CDR1 is SGHTA and CDR2 is FQGNSA. Each CDR3 protein is one row after TCRdb ran MiXCR on the 5' RACE reads. The sample consists of hundreds of thousands of distinct CDR3 sequences, 24% of them appearing once. The sample holds a few counts of this clonotype. What it binds is not known. Study findings and constraints: Clonotypes of the beta chain that were abundant in cord blood carried fewer insertions (memory repertoires showed none). Twins shared beta out-of-frame sequences in excess, but this excess was weaker.

These sequences were also reported in another study, on T cells expressing NK-cell markers. From that study: The study found these clonotypes also leading the CD3+CD56-NKG2C+ fraction in a few donors.

The chain recombines TRBV7-2 with TRBJ2-3; 8 nucleotides match TRBD2. The TCR originated in a woman under 30 in good health. The sample consisted of CD4+ T cells sorted from blood. The DNA for the CDR3 is TGTGCCAGCAGCTTTAATAGCGGGATCCTCACAGATACGCAGTATTTT. Translated, it gives CASSFNSGILTDTQYF. Supplemented by reference TRBV7-2 and TRBJ2-3, the full variable domain reads GAGVSQSPSNKVTEKGKDVELRCDPISGHTALYWYRQSLGQGLEFLIYFQGNSAPDKSGLPSDRFSAERTGGSVSTLTIQRTQQEDSAVYLCASSFNSGILTDTQYFGPGTRLTVL.